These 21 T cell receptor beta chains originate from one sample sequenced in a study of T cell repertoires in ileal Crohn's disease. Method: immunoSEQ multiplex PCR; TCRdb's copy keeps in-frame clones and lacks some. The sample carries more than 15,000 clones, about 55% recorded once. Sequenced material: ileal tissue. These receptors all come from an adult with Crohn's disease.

The chain's CDR3 is CASSLLVSGTGYGYTF. The CDR3 DNA is TGTGCCAGCAGCTTATTAGTATCCGGGACAGGGTATGGCTACACCTTC. This chain connects TRBV7-8 to TRBJ1-2; TRBD1 aligns across 9 bases. V was pared by 2 bases and J by 5 bases, with 9 bases of the junction left unmatched. The CDR3 extends over 16 amino acids. The germline CDR1 and CDR2 sequences are SGHVS and FQNEAQ.

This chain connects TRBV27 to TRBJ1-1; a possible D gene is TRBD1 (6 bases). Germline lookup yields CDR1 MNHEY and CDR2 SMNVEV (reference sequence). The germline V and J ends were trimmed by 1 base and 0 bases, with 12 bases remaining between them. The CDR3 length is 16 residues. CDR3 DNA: TGTGCCAGCAGTTTATTAAGGGGGGGGATGAACACTGAAGCTTTCTTT. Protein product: CASSLLRGGMNTEAFF.

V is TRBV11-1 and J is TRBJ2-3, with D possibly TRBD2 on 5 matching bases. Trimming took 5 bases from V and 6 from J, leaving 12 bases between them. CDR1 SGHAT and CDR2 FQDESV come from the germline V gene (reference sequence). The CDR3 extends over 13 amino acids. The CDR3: CASSLDSGDTQYF. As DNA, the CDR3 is TGTGCCAGCAGCCTCGATTCGGGGGATACGCAGTATTTT.

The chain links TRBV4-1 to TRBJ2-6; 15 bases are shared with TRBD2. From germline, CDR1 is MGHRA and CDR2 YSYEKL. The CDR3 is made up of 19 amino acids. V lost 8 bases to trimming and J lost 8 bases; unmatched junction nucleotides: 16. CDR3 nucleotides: TGCGCCAGCGGGACTAAGGGACTAGCGGGAGGTGGACAAACCAACGTCCTGACTTTC. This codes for CASGTKGLAGGGQTNVLTF.

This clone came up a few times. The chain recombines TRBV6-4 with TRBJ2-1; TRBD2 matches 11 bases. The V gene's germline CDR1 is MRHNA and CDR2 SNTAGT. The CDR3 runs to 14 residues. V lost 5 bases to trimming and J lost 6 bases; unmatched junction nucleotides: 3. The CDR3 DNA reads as TGTGCCAGCAGTCCGGGACTAGCGGCCAATGAGCAGTTCTTC. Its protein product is CASSPGLAANEQFF.

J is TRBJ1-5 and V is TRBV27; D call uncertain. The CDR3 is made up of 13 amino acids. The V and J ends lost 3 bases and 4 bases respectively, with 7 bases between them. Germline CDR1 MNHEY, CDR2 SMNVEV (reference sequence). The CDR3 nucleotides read TGTGCCAGCAGTTTTGGAGAAAATCAGCCCCAGCATTTT. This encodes CASSFGENQPQHF.

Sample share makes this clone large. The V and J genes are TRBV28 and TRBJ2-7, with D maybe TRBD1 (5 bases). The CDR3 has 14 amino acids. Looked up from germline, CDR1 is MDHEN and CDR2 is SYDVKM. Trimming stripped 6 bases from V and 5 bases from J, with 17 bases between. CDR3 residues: CASRATKGLDEQYF. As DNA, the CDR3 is TGTGCCAGCAGGGCGACAAAGGGGTTGGACGAGCAGTACTTC.

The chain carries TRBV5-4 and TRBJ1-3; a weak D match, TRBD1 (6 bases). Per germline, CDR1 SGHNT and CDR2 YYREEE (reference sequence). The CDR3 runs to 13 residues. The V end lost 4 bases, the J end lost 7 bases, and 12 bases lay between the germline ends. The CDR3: CASSPGQRNTIYF. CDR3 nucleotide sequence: TGTGCCAGCAGCCCTGGACAGCGGAACACCATATATTTT.

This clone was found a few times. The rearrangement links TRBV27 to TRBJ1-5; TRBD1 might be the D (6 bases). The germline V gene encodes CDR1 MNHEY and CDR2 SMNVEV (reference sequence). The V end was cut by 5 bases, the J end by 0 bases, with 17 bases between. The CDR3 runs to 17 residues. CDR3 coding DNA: TGTGCCAGCAGTAGGATGTCAGGGGCTTATAGCAATCAGCCCCAGCATTTT. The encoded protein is CASSRMSGAYSNQPQHF.

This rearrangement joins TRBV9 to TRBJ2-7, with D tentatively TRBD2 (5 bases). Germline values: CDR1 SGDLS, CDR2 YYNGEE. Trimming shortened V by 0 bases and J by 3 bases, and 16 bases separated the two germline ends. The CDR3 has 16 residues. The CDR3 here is CASSVGGNSPNYEQYF. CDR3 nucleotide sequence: TGTGCCAGCAGCGTAGGAGGGAACTCACCCAACTACGAGCAGTACTTC.

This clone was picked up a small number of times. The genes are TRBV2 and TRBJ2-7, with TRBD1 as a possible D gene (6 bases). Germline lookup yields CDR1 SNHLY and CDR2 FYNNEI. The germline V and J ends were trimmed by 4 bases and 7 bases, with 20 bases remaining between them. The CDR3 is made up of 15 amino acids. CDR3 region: CASSVRGGSQGEQYF. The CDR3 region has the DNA TGTGCCAGCAGTGTAAGAGGGGGAAGTCAGGGGGAGCAGTACTTC. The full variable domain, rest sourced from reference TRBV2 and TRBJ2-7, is EPEVTQTPSHQVTQMGQEVILRCVPISNHLYFYWYRQILGQKVEFLVSFYNNEISEKSEIFDDQFSVERPDGSNFTLKIRSTKLEDSAMYFCASSVRGGSQGEQYFGPGTRLTVT.

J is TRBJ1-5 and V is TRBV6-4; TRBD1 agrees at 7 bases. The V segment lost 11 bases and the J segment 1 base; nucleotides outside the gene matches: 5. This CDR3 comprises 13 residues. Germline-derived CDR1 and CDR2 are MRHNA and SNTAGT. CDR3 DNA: TGTGCCGGACGGGACAGCAGCAATCAGCCCCAGCATTTT. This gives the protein CAGRDSSNQPQHF.

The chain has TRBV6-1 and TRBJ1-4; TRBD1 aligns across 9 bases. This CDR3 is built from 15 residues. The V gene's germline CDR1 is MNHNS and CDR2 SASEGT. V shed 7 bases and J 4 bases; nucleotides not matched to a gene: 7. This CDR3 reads CASIQGQGFNEKLFF. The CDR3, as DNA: TGTGCCAGCATCCAAGGACAGGGGTTTAATGAAAAACTGTTTTTT.

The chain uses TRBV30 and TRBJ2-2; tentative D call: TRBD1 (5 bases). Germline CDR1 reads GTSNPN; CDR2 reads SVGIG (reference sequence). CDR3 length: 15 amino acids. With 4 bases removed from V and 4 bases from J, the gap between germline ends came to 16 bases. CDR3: CAWTRDLGATGELFF. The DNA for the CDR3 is TGTGCCTGGACCAGGGATCTGGGCGCCACCGGGGAGCTGTTTTTT. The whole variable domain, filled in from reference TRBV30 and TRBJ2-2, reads SQTIHQWPATLVQPVGSPLSLECTVEGTSNPNLYWYRQAAGRGLQLLFYSVGIGQISSEVPQNLSASRPQDRQFILSSKKLLLSDSGFYLCAWTRDLGATGELFFGEGSRLTVL.

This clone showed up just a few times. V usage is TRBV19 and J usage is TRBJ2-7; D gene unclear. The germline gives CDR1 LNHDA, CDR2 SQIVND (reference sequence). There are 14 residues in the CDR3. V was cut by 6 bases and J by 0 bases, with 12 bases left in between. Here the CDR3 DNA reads TGTGCCAGTAGGGAAGCGTATAGCTCCTACGAGCAGTACTTC. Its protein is CASREAYSSYEQYF.

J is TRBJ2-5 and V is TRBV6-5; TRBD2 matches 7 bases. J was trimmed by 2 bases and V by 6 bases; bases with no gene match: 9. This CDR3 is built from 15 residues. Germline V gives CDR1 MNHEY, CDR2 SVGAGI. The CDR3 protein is CASSSGASVQETQYF. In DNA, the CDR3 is TGTGCCAGCAGCAGCGGGGCCTCCGTGCAAGAGACCCAGTACTTC.

This CDR3 reads CASSFGRAYEQYF. CDR3 in DNA: TGTGCCAGCAGTTTTGGCAGGGCCTACGAGCAGTACTTC. The chain combines TRBV28 with TRBJ2-7; a weak D match, TRBD1 (5 bases). The CDR3 is 13 amino acids. CDR1 is MDHEN and CDR2 is SYDVKM in the germline V gene. Between the trimmed V and J ends, which lost 3 bases and 2 bases, there was a span of 8 bases.

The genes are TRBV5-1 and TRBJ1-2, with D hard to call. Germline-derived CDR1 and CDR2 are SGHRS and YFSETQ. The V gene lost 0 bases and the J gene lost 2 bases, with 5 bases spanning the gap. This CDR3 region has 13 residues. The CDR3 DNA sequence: TGCGCCAGCAGCTTGGGTCTGAACTATGGCTACACCTTC. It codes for CASSLGLNYGYTF.

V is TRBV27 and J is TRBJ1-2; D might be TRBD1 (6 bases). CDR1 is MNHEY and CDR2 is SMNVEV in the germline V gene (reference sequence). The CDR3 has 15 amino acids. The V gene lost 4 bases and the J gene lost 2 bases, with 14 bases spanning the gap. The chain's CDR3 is CASSSGQINNYGYTF. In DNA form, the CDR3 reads TGTGCCAGCAGTTCAGGACAGATAAACAACTATGGCTACACCTTC.

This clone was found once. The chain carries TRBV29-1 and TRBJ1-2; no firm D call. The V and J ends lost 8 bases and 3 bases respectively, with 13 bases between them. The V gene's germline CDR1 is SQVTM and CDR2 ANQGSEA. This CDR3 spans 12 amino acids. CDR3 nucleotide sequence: TGCAGCATAGGGAGGGAGGACTATGGCTACACCTTC. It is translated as CSIGREDYGYTF. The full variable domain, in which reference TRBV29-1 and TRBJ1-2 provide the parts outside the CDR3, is SAVISQKPSRDICQRGTSLTIQCQVDSQVTMMFWYRQQPGQSLTLIATANQGSEATYESGFVIDKFPISRPNLTFSTLTVSNMSPEDSSIYLCSIGREDYGYTFGSGTRLTVV.

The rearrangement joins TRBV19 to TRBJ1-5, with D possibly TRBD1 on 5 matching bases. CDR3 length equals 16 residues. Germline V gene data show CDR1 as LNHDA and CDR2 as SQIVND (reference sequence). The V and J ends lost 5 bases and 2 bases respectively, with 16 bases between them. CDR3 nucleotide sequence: TGTGCCAGTAGTCCGGTTAGGGGTGGAGGCAATCAGCCCCAGCATTTT. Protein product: CASSPVRGGGNQPQHF.